Listed below are T cell receptor beta chains from one sample, sequenced in a study of response to subunit inactivated influenza vaccine. MiXCR, run by TCRdb on the RT-PCR reads, gives a single entry per CDR3 protein. The sample contains over 150,000 distinct CDR3 sequences, around 14% of which appear only once. Sequenced material: CD8+ T cells sorted from PBMCs, taken 5 days after vaccination. These receptors were obtained from a man in his fifties or sixties who received an inactivated influenza vaccine. The CDR3 runs from the conserved cysteine through the conserved F or W. The D gene is left open where the match is weak. Clone size is stated in some rows and not others, as once, few, many or a class when expanded.

CASRNRENWNSPLHF TGTGCCAGCAGGAACAGGGAGAATTGGAATTCACCCCTCCACTTT TRBJ1-6 TRBV4-2 few .
CASSQIRGQGRNNEQFF TGCGCCAGCAGCCAAATCCGGGGACAGGGGCGAAACAATGAGCAGTTCTTC TRBJ2-1 TRBV4-1 . TRBD1
CASRPGSGGRTDTQYF TGCGCCAGCAGGCCCGGTAGCGGGGGGCGCACAGATACGCAGTATTTT TRBJ2-3 TRBV4-1 many TRBD2
CASSLGPVGGYTF TGTGCCAGCAGCCTCGGACCGGTCGGTGGCTACACCTTC TRBJ1-2 TRBV6-2/TRBV6-3 . .
CASSSGLEWREQYF TGTGCCAGCAGCTCGGGACTAGAGTGGCGCGAGCAGTACTTC TRBJ2-7 TRBV11-1 . TRBD2
CSVDLVPDTQYF TGCAGCGTTGACTTAGTCCCAGATACGCAGTATTTT TRBJ2-3 TRBV29-1 . .
CASSVGGGNYEQYF TGTGCCAGCAGCGTAGGGGGCGGAAACTACGAGCAGTACTTC TRBJ2-7 TRBV9 many .
CAISEGMLAGDLGQETQYF TGTGCCATCAGTGAAGGCATGCTAGCGGGAGATTTGGGCCAAGAGACCCAGTACTTC TRBJ2-5 TRBV10-3 few TRBD2
CASSEEGEGSNQPQHF TGTGCCAGCAGTGAAGAGGGGGAGGGTAGCAATCAGCCCCAGCATTTT TRBJ1-5 TRBV2 . .
CASSLSGRGPDTQYF TGTGCCAGCAGTTTAAGCGGGAGAGGTCCAGATACGCAGTATTTT TRBJ2-3 TRBV6-5 . TRBD2
CASSQGTSLEQFF TGCGCCAGCAGCCAGGGGACTAGCCTTGAGCAGTTCTTC TRBJ2-1 TRBV4-3 . TRBD2